One sample yielded the 5 T cell receptor beta chains listed below, sequenced in a study of T cells after yellow fever vaccination. TCRdb ran MiXCR on the 5' RACE reads and lists one entry per CDR3 protein. Of a few hundred thousand distinct CDR3 sequences in the sample, approximately 8% are singletons; the top ten hold around 3.5%. The material was CD4+ T cells sorted from PBMCs, obtained 5 days after the yellow fever booster vaccination. These receptors originate from a man in his late teens or twenties who received the YFV17D yellow fever vaccine.

In its sample, this clonotype was seen a few times. The chain recombines TRBV5-6 with TRBJ1-5, with a weak D call TRBD1 (6 bases). The CDR3 consists of 16 residues. CDR1 is SGHDT and CDR2 is YYEEEE in the germline V gene. V was pared by 1 base and J by 5 bases, with 16 bases between. The CDR3 spells CASSLSAGTPDQPQHF. The CDR3, as DNA: TGTGCCAGCAGCTTGTCCGCCGGGACACCAGATCAGCCCCAGCATTTT. The whole variable domain, remainder taken from reference TRBV5-6 and TRBJ1-5, is DAGVTQSPTHLIKTRGQQVTLRCSPKSGHDTVSWYQQALGQGPQFIFQYYEEEERQRGNFPDRFSGHQFPNYSSELNVNALLLGDSALYLCASSLSAGTPDQPQHFGDGTRLSIL.

The rearrangement links TRBV11-2 to TRBJ2-1; 11 bases are shared with TRBD1. The CDR3 spans 21 residues. V was clipped by 3 bases and J by 3 bases; unmatched bases: 19. CDR1 is SGHAT and CDR2 is FQNNGV in the germline V gene. DNA for the CDR3: TGTGCCAGCAGCTTGCGGCCGATAGGACAGGGGGCGGATGGGGACTACAATGAGCAGTTCTTC. As protein: CASSLRPIGQGADGDYNEQFF.

CDR3 coding DNA: TGCAGTGCTACCCGATCTCTAGCGGACTCCTACAATGAGCAGTTCTTC. Protein product: CSATRSLADSYNEQFF. This chain joins TRBV20-1 and TRBJ2-1; TRBD2 matches 7 bases. CDR1 is DFQATT, CDR2 SNEGSKA, per germline (reference sequence). This CDR3 is 16 amino acids long. The V gene end was trimmed by 4 bases and the J gene end by 0 bases; junction bases not matched to a gene: 9.

This chain uses TRBV6-2 or TRBV6-3 with TRBJ2-7, with 9 positions matching TRBD1. Germline-derived CDR1 and CDR2 are MNHEY and SVGEGT. The J segment lost 12 bases and the V segment lost 11 bases, leaving 14 bases of the junction unmatched. The CDR3 contains 12 residues. CDR3 DNA sequence: TGTGCCGGGGGTGGAGGACAGGGGATCCTGTACTTC. Protein sequence: CAGGGGQGILYF.

This clonotype was counted a few times. The CDR3 protein is CASSPTGASTDTQYF. The CDR3 bases are TGTGCCAGCAGCCCTACAGGGGCTAGCACAGATACGCAGTATTTT. The V and J genes are TRBV3-1 and TRBJ2-3; 7 bases are a match to TRBD1. CDR3 length equals 15 residues. Unmatched junction bases numbered 4, after V lost 4 bases and J lost 0 bases. Germline assignment: CDR1 LGHDT and CDR2 YNNKEL (reference sequence).